This T cell receptor beta chain was retrieved from a study of shared clonotypes between healthy human individuals. Study-level background: CD8 memory received one plate per donor, CD8 naive two, CD4 memory three and CD4 naive three.

This clone was detected a few times. Profiled with immunoSEQ multiplex PCR; TCRdb holds only in-frame clones, not every one. This sample has approximately 640,000 clones; about 78% occur once, and the top ten carry 1.8%. Donors, healthy HIV-negative adults, lacked recent acute infections or vaccinations. The germline V gene has CDR1 SGDLS and CDR2 YYNGEE. The CDR3 consists of 15 residues. V was trimmed by 2 bases and J by 2 bases, leaving 12 bases between them. This sequence was found in a woman under 40 in good health. The chain carries TRBV9 and TRBJ2-3; D unresolved. Sequencing was carried out using memory CD4+ T cells sorted from blood. The subset here: CD45RA-negative fraction. CDR3 in amino acids: CASSVLGRFTDTQYF. The CDR3 DNA follows: TGTGCCAGCAGCGTTTTGGGCAGGTTCACAGATACGCAGTATTTT. The whole variable domain, remainder taken from reference TRBV9 and TRBJ2-3, is DSGVTQTPKHLITATGQRVTLRCSPRSGDLSVYWYQQSLDQGLQFLIQYYNGEERAKGNILERFSAQQFPDLHSELNLSSLELGDSALYFCASSVLGRFTDTQYFGPGTRLTVL.